This T cell receptor beta chain stems from a study of T cell repertoires in cytomegalovirus infection. Study-level findings and limits: Summed public TCR beta family frequency identified CMV carriers bearing the relevant HLA. HLA-C-restricted CMV-specific TCR beta clonotypes were dominant in the ex vivo response.

Concerning this clonotype: Its antigen remains unknown.

In TCRdb, the reads were re-called with MiXCR into one record per CDR3 protein. The data contain a few hundred thousand distinct CDR3 sequences, 15% to 20% of them singletons. Deletions cut 4 bases from V and 2 bases from J, with 11 bases between. The CDR3 covers 14 residues. CDR1 is MNHNS, CDR2 SASEGT, per germline. The TCR was taken from a human donor in good health (CMV status not recorded). Some clones in this sample may be carry-over from other donors' samples. The V gene is TRBV6-1, the J gene TRBJ1-2; D is unresolved. Sequences were obtained from PBMCs. The CDR3 loop is CASSGGGQNYGYTF. CDR3 coding DNA: TGTGCCAGCAGTGGAGGAGGTCAGAACTATGGCTACACCTTC.